These 14 T cell receptor beta chains share one sample of origin, sequenced in a study of CD8 T cells in Susac syndrome. The RNA input was about 0.5 to 1 ug, and it was reverse transcribed with random hexamers. TCRdb re-derived calls from the immunoSEQ multiplex PCR reads in MiXCR, one entry per CDR3 protein. The sample lists 100,000 to 150,000 distinct CDR3 sequences, around 94% occurring once. The sequenced sample consisted of CD4+ T cells from PBMCs. The receptor set was obtained from a human donor in good health.

V and J are TRBV28 and TRBJ2-5, with 9 positions matching TRBD2. The V and J ends lost 2 bases and 5 bases, in that order; junction bases with no gene match: 6. Germline loops: CDR1 MDHEN, CDR2 SYDVKM. The CDR3 has 15 residues. As DNA, the CDR3 is TGTGCCAGCAGTTTAGGCGGGAGGGCCTTTGAGACCCAGTACTTC. Amino acid sequence: CASSLGGRAFETQYF.

Details on this clonotype: A junction end diverges from the germline sequence, so it may reflect a read error. This chain joins TRBV11-3 and TRBJ2-7; 8 nucleotides agree with TRBD1. The CDR3 covers 15 residues. Germline V CDR1 and CDR2: SGHNT, YENEEA. The DNA for the CDR3 is TGCGCCAGCAGCTTAGGCCCGGGACAGGCTGACGAGCAGTACTTC. Translation: CASSLGPGQADEQYF.

This rearrangement joins TRBV7-2 to TRBJ2-4; 10 positions agree with TRBD1. The germline CDR1 and CDR2 sequences are SGHTA and FQGNSA. The CDR3 covers 14 residues. V shed 6 bases, J shed 8 bases, and the junction held 7 bases outside the gene matches. In nucleotides, the CDR3 is TGTGCCAGCAGTCACGACAGGGGGCCGGACATTCAGTACTTC. This codes for CASSHDRGPDIQYF.

This clonotype appeared a few times. The chain employs TRBV3-1 and TRBJ1-5, with D unresolved. This CDR3 has 16 residues. Germline V gene lookup returns CDR1 LGHDT and CDR2 YNNKEL (reference sequence). Trimming cost V 1 base and J 3 bases, with 13 bases left between them. DNA of the CDR3: TGTGCCAGCAGCCAAGGAATAGGTCTCTCCAATCAGCCCCAGCATTTT. Its protein is CASSQGIGLSNQPQHF.

This chain links TRBV29-1 with TRBJ2-3; D gene uncertain. CDR3 length: 15 residues. Germline CDR1 SQVTM, CDR2 ANQGSEA. Trimming shortened V by 3 bases and J by 2 bases, and 15 bases separated the two germline ends. The CDR3 bases are TGCAGCGTTGAGATGGCTCACAGTATCACAGATACGCAGTATTTT. It specifies CSVEMAHSITDTQYF.

CDR3 bases: TGTGCCAGCAGCGGGGGTCGACTAGCGGGAGGACCCCGCCCCTACAATGAGCAGTTCTTC. Its translation is CASSGGRLAGGPRPYNEQFF. The chain uses TRBV11-1 and TRBJ2-1; 13 nucleotides line up with TRBD2. Germline CDR1 reads SGHAT; CDR2 reads FQDESV (reference sequence). The CDR3 consists of 20 residues. V lost 5 bases and J lost 2; bases outside the gene matches: 15.

The CDR3 reads CSALSPGNTEAFF. In nucleotides, the CDR3 is TGCAGCGCCCTGAGTCCAGGGAACACTGAAGCTTTCTTT. This rearrangement joins TRBV29-1 to TRBJ1-1; D call uncertain. Germline V gives CDR1 SQVTM, CDR2 ANQGSEA. Trimming took off 7 bases at V and 1 base at J, with 13 bases between the two ends. The CDR3 covers 13 residues.

V is TRBV30 and J is TRBJ2-7; 9 bases line up with TRBD1. Germline lookup yields CDR1 GTSNPN and CDR2 SVGIG (reference sequence). This CDR3 is built from 14 residues. J was trimmed by 3 bases and V by 3 bases; bases with no gene match: 6. For the CDR3, the DNA is TGTGCCTGGAGCACCGGGACAGGGAGCTACGAGCAGTACTTC. Amino acids: CAWSTGTGSYEQYF.

In its sample, this clonotype was seen once. The chain uses TRBV5-1 and TRBJ1-2; D not resolved. The V and J ends lost 0 bases and 0 bases respectively, with 6 bases between them. This CDR3 spans 14 amino acids. Germline V gene data show CDR1 as SGHRS and CDR2 as YFSETQ. CDR3 in DNA: TGCGCCAGCAGCTTGGGAACCACTAACTATGGCTACACCTTC. Its protein product is CASSLGTTNYGYTF. Complete variable domain (other parts from reference TRBV5-1 and TRBJ1-2): KAGVTQTPRYLIKTRGQQVTLSCSPISGHRSVSWYQQTPGQGLQFLFEYFSETQRNKGNFPGRFSGRQFSNSRSEMNVSTLELGDSALYLCASSLGTTNYGYTFGSGTRLTVV.

The rearrangement uses TRBV7-2 and TRBJ2-7, with 11 positions matching TRBD2. CDR1 is SGHTA and CDR2 is FQGNSA in the germline V gene. V lost 5 bases to trimming and J lost 1 base; unmatched junction nucleotides: 10. There are 17 residues in the CDR3. Written as DNA, the CDR3 is TGTGCCAGCAGCCACTCATCTAGCGGGAGGCCTTCCTACGAGCAGTACTTC. It specifies CASSHSSSGRPSYEQYF.

The sample holds one count of this clonotype. The chain uses TRBV20-1 and TRBJ2-2; D might be TRBD1 or TRBD2, each matching 5 bases. Trimming pared 0 bases from V and 6 bases from J, leaving 11 bases between. Germline loops: CDR1 DFQATT, CDR2 SNEGSKA (reference sequence). This CDR3 contains 14 residues. As DNA, the CDR3 is TGCAGTGCTAGAGAGGCGAGGGGTGCCGGGGAGCTGTTTTTT. Translation: CSAREARGAGELFF.

This rearrangement joins TRBV25-1 to TRBJ1-1; a possible D gene is TRBD1 (6 bases). Deletions cut 7 bases from V and 3 bases from J, with 12 bases between. The CDR3 is made up of 13 amino acids. Germline CDR1 is MGHDK and CDR2 is SYGVNS. The chain's CDR3 is CASTRTEDTEAFF. The CDR3 DNA follows: TGTGCCAGCACGCGGACAGAAGACACTGAAGCTTTCTTT.

The rearrangement links TRBV7-2 to TRBJ1-2; D uncertain. The CDR3 is made up of 13 amino acids. Trimming took 1 base from V and 8 from J, leaving 11 bases between them. Germline loops: CDR1 SGHTA, CDR2 FQGNSA. The CDR3 is CASSLVWPGGYTF. The DNA for the CDR3 is TGTGCCAGCAGCTTAGTGTGGCCGGGGGGCTACACCTTC.

The chain combines TRBV20-1 with TRBJ1-2, with D perhaps TRBD1 (5 bases). CDR3 size: 17 residues. CDR1 is DFQATT and CDR2 is SNEGSKA in the germline V gene (reference sequence). V was cut by 2 bases and J by 4 bases, with 23 bases left in between. The CDR3 reads CSARTGAGSKSSYGYTF. CDR3 bases: TGCAGTGCTAGAACCGGGGCAGGGAGTAAGAGTAGCTATGGCTACACCTTC.